This T cell receptor (beta chain) came from a study of T cell responses to AZD1222 COVID-19 vaccine. About the study: Second doses that came at about 4 or about 12 weeks were put together.

Germline CDR1 and CDR2: DFQATT and SNEGSKA (reference sequence). This CDR3 is built from 15 residues. V dropped 6 bases and J dropped 0; count of bases not matched to a gene: 9. Produced via immunoSEQ multiplex PCR; TCRdb's table is partial and in-frame only. The table lists roughly 83,000 clones, 86% of them singletons, with 8.7% in the top ten. Comments on this clone: Its antigen is unidentified.

Study-level points and caveats: Repertoire sampling happened only post peak T cell response. It was only a handful of AZD1222 recipients who were seropositive at baseline. Spike-wide coverage was observed for vaccine-associated CD4 TCRs, with dominant responses at 160-218 and 743-854.

The TCR was taken from an adult in good health. Sequencing used peripheral blood, obtained on day 0 of AZD1222 vaccination. The V gene is TRBV20-1, the J gene TRBJ2-7; the match to TRBD1 covers 9 bases. This chain's CDR3 is CSASPGTGFSYEQYF. CDR3 coding DNA: TGCAGTGCCAGTCCCGGGACAGGGTTCTCCTACGAGCAGTACTTC.